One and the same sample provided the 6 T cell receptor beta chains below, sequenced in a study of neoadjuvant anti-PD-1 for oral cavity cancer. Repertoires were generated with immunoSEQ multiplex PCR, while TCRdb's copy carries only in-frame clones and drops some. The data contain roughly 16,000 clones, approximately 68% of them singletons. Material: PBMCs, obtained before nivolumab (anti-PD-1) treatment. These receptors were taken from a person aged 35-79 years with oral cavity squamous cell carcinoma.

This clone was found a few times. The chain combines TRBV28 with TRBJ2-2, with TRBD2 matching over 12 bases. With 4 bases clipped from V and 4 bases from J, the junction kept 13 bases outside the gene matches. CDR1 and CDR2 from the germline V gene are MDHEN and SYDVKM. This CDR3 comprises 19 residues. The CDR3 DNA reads TGTGCCAGCAGTTCGTTATCGCGACTAGCGGGAGTGGCCACCGGGGAGCTGTTTTTT. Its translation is CASSSLSRLAGVATGELFF. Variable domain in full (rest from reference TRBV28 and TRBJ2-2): DVKVTQSSRYLVKRTGEKVFLECVQDMDHENMFWYRQDPGLGLRLIYFSYDVKMKEKGDIPEGYSVSREKKERFSLILESASTNQTSMYLCASSSLSRLAGVATGELFFGEGSRLTVL.

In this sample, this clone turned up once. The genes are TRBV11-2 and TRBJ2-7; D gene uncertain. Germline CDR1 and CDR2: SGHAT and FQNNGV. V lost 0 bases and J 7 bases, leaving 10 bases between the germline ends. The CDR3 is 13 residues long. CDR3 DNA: TGTGCCAGCAGCTTAGAGGTTGGACGGGAGCAGTACTTC. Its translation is CASSLEVGREQYF.

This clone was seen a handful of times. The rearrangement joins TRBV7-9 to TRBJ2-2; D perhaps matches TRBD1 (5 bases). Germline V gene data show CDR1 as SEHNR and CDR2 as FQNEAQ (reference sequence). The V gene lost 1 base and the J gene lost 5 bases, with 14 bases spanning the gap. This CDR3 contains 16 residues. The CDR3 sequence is CASSLESPGLTGELFF. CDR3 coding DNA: TGTGCCAGCAGCTTAGAGTCGCCAGGGCTGACCGGGGAGCTGTTTTTT.

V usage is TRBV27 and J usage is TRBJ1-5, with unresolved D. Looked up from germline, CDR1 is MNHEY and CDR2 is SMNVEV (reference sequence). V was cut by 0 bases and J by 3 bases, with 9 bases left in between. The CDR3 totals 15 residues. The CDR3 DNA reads TGTGCCAGCAGTTTATCAGCTGGCCCCAATCAGCCCCAGCATTTT. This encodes CASSLSAGPNQPQHF.

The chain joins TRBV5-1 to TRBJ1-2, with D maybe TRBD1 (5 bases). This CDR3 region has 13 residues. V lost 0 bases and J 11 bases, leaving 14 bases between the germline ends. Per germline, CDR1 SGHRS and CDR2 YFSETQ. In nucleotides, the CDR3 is TGCGCCAGCAGCTTGGACAGGCGGCTTGGTTACACCTTC. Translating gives CASSLDRRLGYTF. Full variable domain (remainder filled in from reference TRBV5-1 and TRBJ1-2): KAGVTQTPRYLIKTRGQQVTLSCSPISGHRSVSWYQQTPGQGLQFLFEYFSETQRNKGNFPGRFSGRQFSNSRSEMNVSTLELGDSALYLCASSLDRRLGYTFGSGTRLTVV.

CDR3 sequence (DNA): TGTGCCAGCAGCTTGATGAGCGGGAGCTCTCTAGAGACCCAGTACTTC. This translates into CASSLMSGSSLETQYF. The chain recombines TRBV5-4 with TRBJ2-5; TRBD2 aligns across 8 bases. V was clipped by 1 base and J by 4 bases; unmatched bases: 9. Looked up from germline, CDR1 is SGHNT and CDR2 is YYREEE (reference sequence). This CDR3 contains 16 residues.